The present T cell receptor (beta chain) was sequenced within a study of blood T cell repertoires in COVID-19. For the study at large: Donors in the United States, Italy and Spain gave samples during acute or convalescent COVID-19. The cDNA or gDNA used as material had been derived from T cells, B-cell-depleted T cells, or PBMCs.

Per the original methods: Estimates of nucleated cell counts were drawn from the amplification of reference gene primers. Sequencing used immunoSEQ multiplex PCR; TCRdb keeps in-frame clones, though not all of them. V and J calls and clone size follow that table, whereas D and trimming were derived from the DNA. The data show 370,000 or so clones, more than 65% seen once. Germline V CDR1 and CDR2: SGHNT, YENEEA. Trimming took 4 bases from V and 9 from J, leaving 13 bases between them. CDR3 length: 13 amino acids. The sequencing input was peripheral blood. The TCR comes from a human donor with acute or convalescent COVID-19. The donor label of this sample is uncertain. The V and J genes are TRBV11-3 and TRBJ2-1; weak D call: TRBD2 (6 bases). CDR3 DNA: TGTGCCAGCAGCTCGGAGGGGCTAGGTGAGCAGTTCTTC. Amino acid sequence: CASSSEGLGEQFF.